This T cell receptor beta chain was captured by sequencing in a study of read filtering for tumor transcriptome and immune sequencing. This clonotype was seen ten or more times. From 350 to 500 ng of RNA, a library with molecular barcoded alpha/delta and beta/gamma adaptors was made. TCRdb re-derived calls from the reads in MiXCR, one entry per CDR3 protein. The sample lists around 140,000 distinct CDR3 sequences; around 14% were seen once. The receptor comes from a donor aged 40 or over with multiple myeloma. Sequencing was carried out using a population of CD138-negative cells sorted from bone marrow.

CDR3 region: CASSLAGVENEQFF. In DNA form, the CDR3 reads TGTGCCAGCAGCTTAGCGGGAGTAGAGAATGAGCAGTTCTTC. The V call is TRBV7-3, the J call TRBJ2-1; 7 bases align to TRBD2. V shed 2 bases, J shed 7 bases, and the junction held 5 bases outside the gene matches. Germline CDR1 is SGHTA and CDR2 is FQGTGA. The CDR3 loop spans 14 amino acids.